These T cell receptor beta chains were read from a single sample in a study of T cells in Graves' hyperthyroidism and ophthalmopathy. TCRdb reprocessed the multiplex PCR reads with MiXCR, giving one entry per CDR3 protein. The sample holds about 840,000 distinct CDR3 sequences; roughly 40% are singletons and the top ten take approximately 8.7%. The material sequenced was blood. The receptors stem from a man between 18 and 35 years old with Graves' hyperthyroidism. Both conserved end residues are part of each CDR3. D genes are given only for firm matches. Size tells how often a clone was seen (once, few, many) or the class of an expanded clone, and some rows leave it out.

cdr3_length	d_call	v_call	clone_size	j_call	cdr3_aa	cdr3_nt
12	.	TRBV10-3	many	TRBJ1-1	CAIREGNTEAFF	TGTGCCATCAGGGAAGGGAACACTGAAGCTTTCTTT
15	.	TRBV15	many	TRBJ2-2	CATSRPGLDTGELFF	TGTGCCACCAGCAGACCGGGACTGGACACCGGGGAGCTGTTTTTT
15	.	TRBV28	.	TRBJ2-5	CASKFGWGVQETQYF	TGTGCCAGCAAGTTTGGTTGGGGGGTACAAGAGACCCAGTACTTC
16	.	TRBV13	few	TRBJ2-7	CASSGEGTPSTTEQYF	TGTGCCAGCAGCGGAGAAGGGACTCCCTCAACCACCGAGCAGTACTTC
14	.	TRBV15	few	TRBJ2-7	CATRGSLSSYEQYF	TGTGCCACCCGGGGGTCCCTGAGCTCCTACGAGCAGTACTTC
14	.	TRBV7-6	.	TRBJ1-2	CASSLTDRTYGYTF	TGTGCCAGCAGCTTAACCGACAGGACCTATGGCTACACCTTC
12	.	TRBV24-1	once	TRBJ1-5	CATSGPAETQHF	TGTGCCACCAGTGGACCTGCAGAGACCCAGCATTTT
13	.	TRBV29-1	many	TRBJ1-1	CSVYGPGNTEAFF	TGCAGCGTTTATGGACCGGGGAACACTGAAGCTTTCTTT
11	.	TRBV7-9	.	TRBJ2-2	CASKPTGELFF	TGTGCCAGCAAACCCACAGGGGAGCTGTTTTTT
14	TRBD2	TRBV4-1	.	TRBJ2-7	CASSRTSASCELYF	TGCGCCAGCAGCCGGACTAGCGCCTCCTGCGAGCTGTACTTC
13	.	TRBV5-6	few	TRBJ1-4	CASSYRTGEKLFF	TGTGCCAGCAGCTACAGGACGGGGGAAAAACTGTTTTTT
16	TRBD1	TRBV7-6	few	TRBJ1-2	CASSLDGIQGGSSYTF	TGTGCCAGCAGCTTAGACGGCATACAGGGGGGTAGTAGCTACACCTTC